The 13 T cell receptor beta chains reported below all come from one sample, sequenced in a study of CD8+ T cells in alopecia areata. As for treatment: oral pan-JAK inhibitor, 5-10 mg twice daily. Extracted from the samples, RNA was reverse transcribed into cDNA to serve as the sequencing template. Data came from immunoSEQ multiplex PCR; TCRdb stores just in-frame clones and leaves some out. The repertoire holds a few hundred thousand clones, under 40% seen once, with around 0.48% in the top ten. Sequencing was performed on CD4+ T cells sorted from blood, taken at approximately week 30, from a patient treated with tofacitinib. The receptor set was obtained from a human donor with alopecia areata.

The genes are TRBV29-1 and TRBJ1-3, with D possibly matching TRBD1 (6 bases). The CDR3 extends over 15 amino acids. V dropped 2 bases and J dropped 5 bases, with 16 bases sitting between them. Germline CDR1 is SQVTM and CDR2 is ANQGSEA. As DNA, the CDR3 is TGCAGCGTTGAAAAACTTGGGGGGGCAAGAAACACCATATATTTT. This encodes CSVEKLGGARNTIYF.

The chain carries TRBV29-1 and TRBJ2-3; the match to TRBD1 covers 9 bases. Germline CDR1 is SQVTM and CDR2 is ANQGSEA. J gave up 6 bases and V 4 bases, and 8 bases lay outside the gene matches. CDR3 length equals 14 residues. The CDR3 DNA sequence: TGCAGCGTTGTTTACGGACAGGGGTTGGATACGCAGTATTTT. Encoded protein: CSVVYGQGLDTQYF.

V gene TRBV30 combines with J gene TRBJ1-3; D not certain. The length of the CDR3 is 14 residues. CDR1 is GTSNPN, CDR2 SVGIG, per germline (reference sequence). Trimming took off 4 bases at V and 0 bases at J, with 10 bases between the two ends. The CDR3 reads CAWTKTNSGNTIYF. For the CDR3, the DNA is TGTGCCTGGACAAAGACAAACTCTGGAAACACCATATATTTT.

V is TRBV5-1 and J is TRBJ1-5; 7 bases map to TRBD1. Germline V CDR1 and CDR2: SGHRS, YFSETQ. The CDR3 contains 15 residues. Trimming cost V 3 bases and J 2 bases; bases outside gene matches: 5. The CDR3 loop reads CASSSTGLGNQPQHF. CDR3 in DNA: TGCGCCAGCAGCTCGACAGGGTTGGGCAATCAGCCCCAGCATTTT.

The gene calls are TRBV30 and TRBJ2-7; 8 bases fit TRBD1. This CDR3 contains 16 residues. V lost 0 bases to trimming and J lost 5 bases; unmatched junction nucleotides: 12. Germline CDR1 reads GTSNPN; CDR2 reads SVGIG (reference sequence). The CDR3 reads CAWSVPRAGGIDEQYF. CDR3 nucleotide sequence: TGTGCCTGGAGTGTACCCAGGGCAGGGGGCATCGACGAGCAGTACTTC.

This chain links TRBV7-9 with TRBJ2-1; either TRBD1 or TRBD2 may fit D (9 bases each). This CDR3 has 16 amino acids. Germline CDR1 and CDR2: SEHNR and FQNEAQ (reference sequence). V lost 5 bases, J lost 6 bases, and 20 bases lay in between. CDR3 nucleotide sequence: TGTGCCAGCAGCCCTAGCGGGACAGGGTCACCCAATGAGCAGTTCTTC. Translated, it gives CASSPSGTGSPNEQFF.

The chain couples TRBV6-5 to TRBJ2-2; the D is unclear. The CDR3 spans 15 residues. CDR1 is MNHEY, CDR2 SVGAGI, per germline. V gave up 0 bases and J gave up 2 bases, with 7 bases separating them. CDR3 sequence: CASSYSIDNTGELFF. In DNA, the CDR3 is TGTGCCAGCAGTTACTCGATAGATAACACCGGGGAGCTGTTTTTT.

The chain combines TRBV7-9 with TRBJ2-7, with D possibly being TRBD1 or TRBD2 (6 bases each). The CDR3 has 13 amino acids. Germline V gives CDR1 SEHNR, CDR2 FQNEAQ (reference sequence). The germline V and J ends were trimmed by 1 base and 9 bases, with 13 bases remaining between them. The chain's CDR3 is CASSLGGASRQYF. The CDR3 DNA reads TGTGCCAGCAGCTTAGGGGGGGCTTCTCGGCAGTACTTC.

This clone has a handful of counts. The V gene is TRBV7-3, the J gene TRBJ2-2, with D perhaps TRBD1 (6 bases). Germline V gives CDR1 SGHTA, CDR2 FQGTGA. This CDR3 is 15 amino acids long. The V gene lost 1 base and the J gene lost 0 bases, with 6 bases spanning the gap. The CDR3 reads CASSLRQANTGELFF. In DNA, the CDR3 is TGTGCCAGCAGCTTAAGACAGGCGAACACCGGGGAGCTGTTTTTT.

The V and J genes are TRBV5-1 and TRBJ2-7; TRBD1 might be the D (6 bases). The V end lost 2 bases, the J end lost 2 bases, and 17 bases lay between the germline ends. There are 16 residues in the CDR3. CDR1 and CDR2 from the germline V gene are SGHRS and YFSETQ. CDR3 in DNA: TGCGCCAGCAGCTTCAGCAGGGGCCTCGAGCCCTACGAGCAGTACTTC. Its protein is CASSFSRGLEPYEQYF.

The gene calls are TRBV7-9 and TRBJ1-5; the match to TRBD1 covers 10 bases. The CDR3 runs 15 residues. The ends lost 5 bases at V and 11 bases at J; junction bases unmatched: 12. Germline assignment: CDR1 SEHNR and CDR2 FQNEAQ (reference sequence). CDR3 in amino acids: CASSRRGQGDAAQHF. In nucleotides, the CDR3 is TGTGCCAGCAGCCGCCGAGGACAGGGGGACGCGGCCCAGCATTTT. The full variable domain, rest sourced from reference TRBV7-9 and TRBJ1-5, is DTGVSQNPRHKITKRGQNVTFRCDPISEHNRLYWYRQTLGQGPEFLTYFQNEAQLEKSRLLSDRFSAERPKGSFSTLEIQRTEQGDSAMYLCASSRRGQGDAAQHFGDGTRLSIL.

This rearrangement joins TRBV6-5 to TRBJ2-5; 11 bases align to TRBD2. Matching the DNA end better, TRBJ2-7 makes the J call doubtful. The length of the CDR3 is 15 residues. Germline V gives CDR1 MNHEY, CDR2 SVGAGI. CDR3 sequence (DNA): TGTGCCAGCAGTTCGCCGGGACTAGCGGACTACGAGCAGTACTTC. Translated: CASSSPGLADYEQYF.

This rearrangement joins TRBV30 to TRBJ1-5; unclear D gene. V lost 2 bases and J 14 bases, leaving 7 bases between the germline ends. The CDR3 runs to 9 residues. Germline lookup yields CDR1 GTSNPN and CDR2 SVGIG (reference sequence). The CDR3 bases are TGTGCCTGGAGTCCCGACGAGCATTTT. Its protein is CAWSPDEHF.